The rows below give T cell receptor beta chains drawn from one sample of a study of blood T cell repertoires in COVID-19. Repertoires were generated with immunoSEQ multiplex PCR, while TCRdb's copy carries only in-frame clones and drops some. The sample has approximately 480,000 clones, approximately 92% seen once; the top ten hold about 0.91%. Sequences were obtained from peripheral blood. The source is a man younger than 30 with COVID-19, enrolled during active disease. Each CDR3 is given with its conserved first and last residue. Clone size, where shown, is once, few, many, or a class for clones that have expanded.

V gene	J gene	clone size	CDR3 protein
TRBV6-5	TRBJ2-5	few	CASSLKETQYF
TRBV5-1	TRBJ1-2	-	CASSPGAGQVGYGYTF
TRBV19	TRBJ1-4	-	CASSTTGIYVQLFF
TRBV5-5	TRBJ1-2	-	CASSPGDRGDYGYTF
TRBV12-5	TRBJ2-7	-	CASGSPDRAVWEQYF
TRBV29-1	TRBJ1-2	-	CSVRLGGPGNGYTF
TRBV27	TRBJ2-7	-	CASRPLHATTYEQYF
TRBV5-1	TRBJ2-1	-	CATHKGAGDSYNEQFF
TRBV5-4	TRBJ1-1	-	CASSLPGYTEAFF
TRBV19	TRBJ2-7	-	CAAGQGASYEQYF
TRBV20-1	TRBJ2-5	-	CSAQQETQYF